The rows below give T cell receptor beta chains drawn from one sample of a study of blood T cells in healthy people across ages. MiXCR, applied by TCRdb to the 5' RACE reads, yields one record per CDR3 protein. Here the sample spans 1,800,000 or so distinct CDR3 sequences, about two fifths being singletons. Sample: blood. The receptors come from a human donor in good health. The CDR3 runs from the conserved cysteine through the conserved F or W. Fields, in order: CDR3 DNA, CDR3 protein, J gene, clone size, V gene, D gene. The D gene is left open where the match is weak. Not all rows give a size; the values are once, few, many and, for expanded clones, a class.

cdr3_nt: TGTGCCAGCTCACCTACAGGGGGCTTAGACTATGGCTACACCTTC
cdr3_aa: CASSPTGGLDYGYTF
j_call: TRBJ1-2
clone_size: NA
v_call: TRBV18
d_call: TRBD1

cdr3_nt: TGTGCCAGCAGTGCGGGGACAGGGAGCGTCGATACGCAGTATTTT
cdr3_aa: CASSAGTGSVDTQYF
j_call: TRBJ2-3
clone_size: many
v_call: TRBV2
d_call: TRBD1

cdr3_nt: TGTGCCAGCAGTAAACAGGGGGCGCCGGCAAATGAGCAGTTCTTC
cdr3_aa: CASSKQGAPANEQFF
j_call: TRBJ2-1
clone_size: few
v_call: TRBV12-3/TRBV12-4
d_call: TRBD1

cdr3_nt: TGCAGCGTTGAATATTGGGACAGGGGGCGAACCCGGTACTTC
cdr3_aa: CSVEYWDRGRTRYF
j_call: TRBJ2-7
clone_size: many
v_call: TRBV29-1
d_call: TRBD1

cdr3_nt: TGTGCCACCAGTGATCCAAAGGGGGATAGCAATCAGCCCCAGCATTTT
cdr3_aa: CATSDPKGDSNQPQHF
j_call: TRBJ1-5
clone_size: few
v_call: TRBV24-1
d_call: NA

cdr3_nt: TGTGCCAGCAGCTCTAGGTCGGGACAGCCCTACAATGAGCAGTTCTTC
cdr3_aa: CASSSRSGQPYNEQFF
j_call: TRBJ2-1
clone_size: NA
v_call: TRBV6-5
d_call: TRBD1

cdr3_nt: TGCAGTGCTCTCCCTGGGTATGGCTACACCTTC
cdr3_aa: CSALPGYGYTF
j_call: TRBJ1-2
clone_size: few
v_call: TRBV20-1
d_call: NA

cdr3_nt: TGCAGCGTTGAAACGACCTACACGTACGAGCAGGACTTC
cdr3_aa: CSVETTYTYEQDF
j_call: TRBJ2-7
clone_size: NA
v_call: TRBV29-1
d_call: NA

cdr3_nt: TGCAGTGCTACTAAGATGGATGAGACTGAAGCTTTCTTT
cdr3_aa: CSATKMDETEAFF
j_call: TRBJ1-1
clone_size: NA
v_call: TRBV20-1
d_call: NA

cdr3_nt: TGCAGCGTTGACTCTAATGAAAAACTGTTTTTT
cdr3_aa: CSVDSNEKLFF
j_call: TRBJ1-4
clone_size: few
v_call: TRBV29-1
d_call: NA

cdr3_nt: TGTGCCAGCACTTATAGGACAGTTAGCAATCAGCCCCAGCATTTT
cdr3_aa: CASTYRTVSNQPQHF
j_call: TRBJ1-5
clone_size: NA
v_call: TRBV6-6
d_call: NA

cdr3_nt: TGTGCCATCTCCTCGGCCGGGACAGGGACCACTGAAGCTTTCTTT
cdr3_aa: CAISSAGTGTTEAFF
j_call: TRBJ1-1
clone_size: few
v_call: TRBV10-3
d_call: TRBD1

cdr3_nt: TGTGCCAGCAGTTTTGACAGGGGCAGGGAGACCCAGTACTTC
cdr3_aa: CASSFDRGRETQYF
j_call: TRBJ2-5
clone_size: many
v_call: TRBV12-3/TRBV12-4
d_call: TRBD1

cdr3_nt: TGTGCCAGCAGCCCCGGCGAGGGGTATAGCTATGGCTACACCTTC
cdr3_aa: CASSPGEGYSYGYTF
j_call: TRBJ1-2
clone_size: NA
v_call: TRBV12-3/TRBV12-4
d_call: NA

cdr3_nt: TGTGCCAGCAGCCAGGGACGGAGAGGGGCAGATACGCAGTATTTT
cdr3_aa: CASSQGRRGADTQYF
j_call: TRBJ2-3
clone_size: NA
v_call: TRBV7-3
d_call: NA

cdr3_nt: TGCAGTGCTAGAGAACCTGGGAGGGGCGCCGAAAATTCACCCCTCCACTTT
cdr3_aa: CSAREPGRGAENSPLHF
j_call: TRBJ1-6
clone_size: NA
v_call: TRBV20-1
d_call: NA

cdr3_nt: TGTGCCAGCAGTTTCACCGGGGGCGTACGGAAGGGCTACACCTTC
cdr3_aa: CASSFTGGVRKGYTF
j_call: TRBJ1-2
clone_size: NA
v_call: TRBV27
d_call: NA

cdr3_nt: TGCGCCAGCAACCAGGAAGGACTAGCGGGCAGAACTAGCACAGATACGCAGTATTTT
cdr3_aa: CASNQEGLAGRTSTDTQYF
j_call: TRBJ2-3
clone_size: NA
v_call: TRBV4-3
d_call: TRBD2

cdr3_nt: TGCGCCAGCAGCTTTACGGACAGGGTGACGGGCGAGCAGTACTTC
cdr3_aa: CASSFTDRVTGEQYF
j_call: TRBJ2-7
clone_size: NA
v_call: TRBV5-1
d_call: TRBD1

cdr3_nt: TGCAGCGTTGAAGATGGTACGCAGTATTTT
cdr3_aa: CSVEDGTQYF
j_call: TRBJ2-3
clone_size: many
v_call: TRBV29-1
d_call: NA

cdr3_nt: TGTACCAGCAATGACGGACAGTTTAACACTGAAGCTTTCTTT
cdr3_aa: CTSNDGQFNTEAFF
j_call: TRBJ1-1
clone_size: NA
v_call: TRBV28
d_call: NA

cdr3_nt: TGTGCCAGCAGTTACTCGATCGGATCCCCCCGGGAGCAGTACTTC
cdr3_aa: CASSYSIGSPREQYF
j_call: TRBJ2-7
clone_size: NA
v_call: TRBV6-6
d_call: NA

cdr3_nt: TGTGCCAGCTCACCAGGGGCTTTAAACATTCAGTACTTC
cdr3_aa: CASSPGALNIQYF
j_call: TRBJ2-4
clone_size: few
v_call: TRBV18
d_call: NA

cdr3_nt: TGTGCCAGCAGTAACTCGGGCCAAGGGGAATCTGAAGCTTTCTTT
cdr3_aa: CASSNSGQGESEAFF
j_call: TRBJ1-1
clone_size: few
v_call: TRBV27
d_call: NA

cdr3_nt: TGTGCCAGCAGCCCGAGCAGGGTTTCGACAGATACGCGGTATTTT
cdr3_aa: CASSPSRVSTDTRYF
j_call: TRBJ2-3
clone_size: few
v_call: TRBV7-2
d_call: NA

cdr3_nt: TGTGCCACCAGCAGAGGTGAGGTGAGCTCCTACGAGCAGTACTTC
cdr3_aa: CATSRGEVSSYEQYF
j_call: TRBJ2-7
clone_size: NA
v_call: TRBV15
d_call: NA

cdr3_nt: TGTGCCAGCAGTGGTGTGGGGAGGTCTGAAGCTTTCTTT
cdr3_aa: CASSGVGRSEAFF
j_call: TRBJ1-1
clone_size: few
v_call: TRBV25-1
d_call: NA

cdr3_nt: TGCAGTGCTAGAGCTAGACAGGGGGGAGATCAGCCCCAGCATTTT
cdr3_aa: CSARARQGGDQPQHF
j_call: TRBJ1-5
clone_size: NA
v_call: TRBV20-1
d_call: TRBD1

cdr3_nt: TGTGCCAGCAGCTTACAGTGGACAGGGCAATTCACAGATACGCAGTATTTT
cdr3_aa: CASSLQWTGQFTDTQYF
j_call: TRBJ2-3
clone_size: few
v_call: TRBV13
d_call: TRBD1

cdr3_nt: TGCGCCAGCAGCTTAAACCAGCTCCAAGAGACCCAGTACTTC
cdr3_aa: CASSLNQLQETQYF
j_call: TRBJ2-5
clone_size: NA
v_call: TRBV5-1
d_call: NA

cdr3_nt: TGCGCCAGCAGCTTGGGTCACTCTGGGGCCAACGTCCTGACTTTC
cdr3_aa: CASSLGHSGANVLTF
j_call: TRBJ2-6
clone_size: many
v_call: TRBV5-1
d_call: NA

cdr3_nt: TGCGCCGGCAGCTTACAGGGGGGCACGGAAGAGACCCAGTACTTC
cdr3_aa: CAGSLQGGTEETQYF
j_call: TRBJ2-5
clone_size: NA
v_call: TRBV5-1
d_call: TRBD1

cdr3_nt: TGCGCCAGCAGCCAAATCGGAGCCAGGTTCCATACGCAGTATTTT
cdr3_aa: CASSQIGARFHTQYF
j_call: TRBJ2-3
clone_size: few
v_call: TRBV4-3
d_call: NA

cdr3_nt: TGCGCCAGCAGCCAGGGACAATACAGGGGTCCGAACACTGAAGCTTTCTTT
cdr3_aa: CASSQGQYRGPNTEAFF
j_call: TRBJ1-1
clone_size: few
v_call: TRBV4-3
d_call: TRBD1

cdr3_nt: TGTGCCAGCAAGACAGGGTTCACAGATACGCAGTATTTT
cdr3_aa: CASKTGFTDTQYF
j_call: TRBJ2-3
clone_size: few
v_call: TRBV12-3/TRBV12-4
d_call: TRBD1

cdr3_nt: TGTGCCAGCAGCCAAGAAGAGGCGCAGGGGAATGGCTACACCTTC
cdr3_aa: CASSQEEAQGNGYTF
j_call: TRBJ1-2
clone_size: NA
v_call: TRBV4-2
d_call: NA

cdr3_nt: TGCAGCGCGGGACAGTTAACTAACTATGGCTACACCTTC
cdr3_aa: CSAGQLTNYGYTF
j_call: TRBJ1-2
clone_size: NA
v_call: TRBV29-1
d_call: TRBD1

cdr3_nt: TGTGCCAGCAGCCGACAGGGGTCGAGGAAAAATGAGCAGTTCTTC
cdr3_aa: CASSRQGSRKNEQFF
j_call: TRBJ2-1
clone_size: few
v_call: TRBV6-6
d_call: TRBD1

cdr3_nt: TGTGCCAGCAGCATAAACAGGGGTTCTAACTATGGCTACACCTTC
cdr3_aa: CASSINRGSNYGYTF
j_call: TRBJ1-2
clone_size: few
v_call: TRBV7-2
d_call: TRBD1